This passage covers 14 T cell receptor beta chains from one sample sequenced in a study of radiation and T cells in renal cell carcinoma. Data came from immunoSEQ multiplex PCR; TCRdb stores just in-frame clones and leaves some out. Of about 91,000 clones listed, 82% are singletons. Specified time point: baseline pretreatment blood. Treatment reported: 15 Gy SBRT to primary tumor, nephrectomy 4 weeks later. The sequenced sample was blood, obtained from a patient whose treatment included radiotherapy and nephrectomy. The source is a man in his fifties or sixties with renal cell carcinoma.

The CDR3 DNA reads TGTGCCAGCAGTGAAGCACTAGCGGGAGGTATCCTCCAGTACTTC. As protein: CASSEALAGGILQYF. The chain recombines TRBV2 with TRBJ2-5, with 12 bases lining up with TRBD2. The CDR3 contains 15 residues. Germline V lookup: CDR1 SNHLY, CDR2 FYNNEI. The ends lost 0 bases at V and 10 bases at J; junction bases unmatched: 6.

The chain is built from TRBV11-1 and TRBJ2-2; D might be TRBD1 or TRBD2, each matching 5 bases. This CDR3 is built from 14 residues. Per the germline V gene, CDR1 is SGHAT and CDR2 is FQDESV (reference sequence). The V end lost 5 bases, the J end lost 7 bases, and 14 bases lay between the germline ends. In DNA form, the CDR3 reads TGTGCCAGCAGCCTCCCCAGGGAGAACGGGGAGCTGTTTTTT. Protein sequence: CASSLPRENGELFF. The full variable domain, with the rest looked up from reference TRBV11-1 and TRBJ2-2, is EAEVAQSPRYKITEKSQAVAFWCDPISGHATLYWYRQILGQGPELLVQFQDESVVDDSQLPKDRFSAERLKGVDSTLKIQPAELGDSAMYLCASSLPRENGELFFGEGSRLTVL.

This sequence joins TRBV11-2 and TRBJ2-7; 8 nucleotides line up with TRBD1. Germline values: CDR1 SGHAT, CDR2 FQNNGV. Losses at the gene ends were 7 bases for V and 5 bases for J; bases not matched to a gene: 10. The CDR3 consists of 14 residues. The CDR3: CASNFRTGTDEQYF. Written as DNA, the CDR3 is TGTGCCAGCAACTTTCGGACAGGGACGGACGAGCAGTACTTC.

CDR3: CASSETGKGTEAFF. In DNA, the CDR3 is TGCGCCAGCAGTGAGACAGGGAAGGGGACTGAAGCTTTCTTT. The chain has TRBV10-2 and TRBJ1-1; D may be TRBD1 (6 bases). Germline V gene data show CDR1 as WSHSY and CDR2 as SAAADI. V lost 2 bases and J 5 bases, leaving 12 bases between the germline ends. The CDR3 spans 14 residues.

The chain has TRBV11-2 and TRBJ2-3; 14 nucleotides agree with TRBD2. After removal of 4 bases from V and 6 bases from J, the junction contained 6 bases not matched to a gene. This CDR3 comprises 16 residues. In germline, CDR1 is SGHAT, CDR2 FQNNGV. The CDR3 reads CASSSGTSGSQDTQYF. The CDR3 coding sequence is TGTGCCAGCAGCTCAGGGACTAGCGGGAGCCAGGATACGCAGTATTTT.

Notes on this clone: Other DNA sequences in the sample encode the same CDR3. The V and J genes are TRBV27 and TRBJ1-2, with D tentatively TRBD1 (6 bases). Looked up from germline, CDR1 is MNHEY and CDR2 is SMNVEV (reference sequence). CDR3 length: 12 amino acids. V was pared by 8 bases and J by 2 bases, with 9 bases between. In DNA, the CDR3 is TGTGCCAGCTCAACAGGGAACTATGGCTACACCTTC. Protein product: CASSTGNYGYTF.

V gene TRBV5-1 combines with J gene TRBJ1-6; 10 bases fit TRBD1. The length of the CDR3 is 16 residues. V gave up 0 bases and J gave up 10 bases; unmatched junction bases: 7. The germline V gene encodes CDR1 SGHRS and CDR2 YFSETQ. Here the CDR3 reads CASSLAAGTGESPLHF. The CDR3, as DNA: TGCGCCAGCAGCTTGGCCGCCGGGACAGGGGAATCACCCCTCCACTTT.

The chain employs TRBV28 and TRBJ2-1, with D unresolved. CDR1 is MDHEN and CDR2 is SYDVKM in the germline V gene. V gave up 2 bases and J gave up 9 bases, with 5 bases separating them. This CDR3 comprises 11 residues. Here the CDR3 DNA reads TGTGCCAGCAGTTTAGGTGGTGAGCAGTTCTTC. This codes for CASSLGGEQFF.

Regarding this clone: At one end, the junction sequence differs from germline, possibly due to a read error. The chain is built from TRBV5-1 and TRBJ2-7, with unresolved D. The CDR3 contains 13 residues. CDR1 is SGHRS, CDR2 YFSETQ, per germline. This CDR3 is CASSGAPPAHVHF. Here the CDR3 DNA reads TGCGCCAGCAGCGGAGCCCCCCCCGCCCACGTGCACTTC.

This rearrangement joins TRBV19 to TRBJ1-5; 7 bases match TRBD1. The CDR3 length is 15 residues. V lost 7 bases, J lost 0 bases, and 6 bases stayed unmatched. Germline CDR1 reads LNHDA; CDR2 reads SQIVND (reference sequence). CDR3 residues: CASTGTAYSNQPQHF. In nucleotides, the CDR3 is TGTGCCAGTACCGGGACAGCTTATAGCAATCAGCCCCAGCATTTT.

The V gene is TRBV27, the J gene TRBJ2-5; 8 nucleotides line up with TRBD1. Per the germline V gene, CDR1 is MNHEY and CDR2 is SMNVEV (reference sequence). The ends lost 10 bases at V and 3 bases at J; junction bases unmatched: 10. This CDR3 is built from 14 residues. This CDR3 is CATPGGECKETQYF. CDR3 DNA sequence: TGTGCCACCCCAGGGGGCGAGTGTAAAGAGACCCAGTACTTC.

The chain links TRBV19 to TRBJ1-1; TRBD1 might be the D (5 bases). Germline V gene lookup returns CDR1 LNHDA and CDR2 SQIVND (reference sequence). The CDR3 extends over 17 amino acids. V was clipped by 5 bases and J by 3 bases, with 22 bases between them. The CDR3 DNA follows: TGTGCCAGTAGTCTGGAGTCCGGGGGTCAATTTTACACTGAAGCTTTCTTT. Translating gives CASSLESGGQFYTEAFF.

This clone showed up just a few times. The chain carries TRBV15 and TRBJ1-1; the D gene is possibly TRBD1 (6 bases). The germline CDR1 and CDR2 sequences are LNHNV and YYDKDF (reference sequence). CDR3 length equals 13 residues. The V end lost 1 base, the J end lost 5 bases, and 8 bases lay between the germline ends. The CDR3 here is CATSRAGVTEAFF. CDR3 in DNA: TGTGCCACCAGCAGAGCAGGGGTGACTGAAGCTTTCTTT.

The rearrangement joins TRBV28 to TRBJ2-7; maybe TRBD1 (6 bases). This CDR3 is built from 14 residues. Germline CDR1 MDHEN, CDR2 SYDVKM. V was pared by 3 bases and J by 2 bases, with 11 bases between. CDR3 sequence reads: CASSFPGTPYEQYF. CDR3 DNA sequence: TGTGCCAGCAGTTTCCCCGGGACACCCTACGAGCAGTACTTC.